This T cell receptor (beta chain) was identified in a study of blood T cell repertoires in COVID-19. The CDR3 totals 14 residues. Trimming shortened V by 4 bases and J by 5 bases, and 14 bases separated the two germline ends. Germline V CDR1 and CDR2: SGHDN, FVKESK. Per the original methods: Counts of nucleated cells, estimated from reference gene primer amplification, were obtained. Data came from immunoSEQ multiplex PCR; TCRdb stores just in-frame clones and leaves some out. V, J and clone size were drawn from that table, and D and trimming were deduced from the DNA. The repertoire holds about 300,000 clones, with 85% to 90% as singletons. The recovered donors of Cohort 3 showed two negative PCRs, clearance, or symptom resolution.

The TCR sequence derives from a man aged 25-45 years who had recovered from COVID-19. The sample comprised PBMCs or T cells enriched from blood (not recorded which). The V call is TRBV14, the J call TRBJ1-2; D gene ambiguous. The CDR3 DNA sequence: TGTGCCAGCAGCCTTAACCGCGGGGTTTATGGCTACACCTTC. The encoded protein is CASSLNRGVYGYTF.